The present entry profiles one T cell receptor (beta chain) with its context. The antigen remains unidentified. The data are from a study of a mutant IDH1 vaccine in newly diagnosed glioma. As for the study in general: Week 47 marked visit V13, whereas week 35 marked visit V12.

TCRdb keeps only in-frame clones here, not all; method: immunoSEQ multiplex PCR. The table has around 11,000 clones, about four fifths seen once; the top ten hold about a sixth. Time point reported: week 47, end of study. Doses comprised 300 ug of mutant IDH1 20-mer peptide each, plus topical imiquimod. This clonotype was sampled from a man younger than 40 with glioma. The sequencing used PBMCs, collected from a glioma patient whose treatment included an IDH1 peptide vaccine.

CDR3 nucleotide sequence: TGTGCCAGCAGTTCGACAGGGGTGGGCACTGAAGCTTTCTTT. This gives the protein CASSSTGVGTEAFF. The J gene is TRBJ1-1, the V gene TRBV27; 8 bases align to TRBD1. This CDR3 comprises 14 residues. Looked up from germline, CDR1 is MNHEY and CDR2 is SMNVEV (reference sequence). V dropped 4 bases and J dropped 4; count of bases not matched to a gene: 5.